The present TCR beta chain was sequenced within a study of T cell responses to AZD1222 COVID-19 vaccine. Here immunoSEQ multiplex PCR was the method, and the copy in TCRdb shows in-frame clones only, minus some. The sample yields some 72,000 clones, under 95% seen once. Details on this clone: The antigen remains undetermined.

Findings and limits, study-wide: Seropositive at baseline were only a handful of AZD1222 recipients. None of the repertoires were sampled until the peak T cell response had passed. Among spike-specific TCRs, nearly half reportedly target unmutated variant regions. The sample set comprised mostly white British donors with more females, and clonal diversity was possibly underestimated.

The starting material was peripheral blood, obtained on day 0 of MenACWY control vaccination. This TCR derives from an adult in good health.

The CDR3 is CASRAGLGHSPLHF. The CDR3 nucleotides are TGTGCCAGCAGGGCGGGATTGGGACATTCACCCCTCCACTTT. This sequence joins TRBV2 and TRBJ1-6; D is possibly TRBD1 (5 bases). Germline CDR1 is SNHLY and CDR2 is FYNNEI. The CDR3 is made up of 14 amino acids. The ends were cut back, 6 bases at V and 8 bases at J, with 14 bases in the middle.